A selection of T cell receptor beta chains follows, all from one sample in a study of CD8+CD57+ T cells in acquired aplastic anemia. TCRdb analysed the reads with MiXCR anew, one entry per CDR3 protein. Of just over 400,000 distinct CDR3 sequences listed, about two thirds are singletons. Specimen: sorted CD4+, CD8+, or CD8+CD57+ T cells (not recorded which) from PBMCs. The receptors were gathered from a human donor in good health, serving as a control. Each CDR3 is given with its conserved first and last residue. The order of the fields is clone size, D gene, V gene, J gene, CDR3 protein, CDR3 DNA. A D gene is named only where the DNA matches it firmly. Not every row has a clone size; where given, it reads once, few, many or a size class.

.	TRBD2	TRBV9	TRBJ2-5	CASSATGLAGQGTQYF	TGTGCCAGCAGCGCTACCGGACTAGCGGGACAAGGGACCCAGTACTTC
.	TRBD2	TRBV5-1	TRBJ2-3	CASRGTSGGTDTQYF	TGCGCCAGCCGCGGGACTAGCGGGGGCACAGATACGCAGTATTTT
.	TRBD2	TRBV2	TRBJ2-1	CASSLRGTSAPNNEQFF	TGTGCCAGCAGCTTGCGTGGCACTAGCGCACCTAACAATGAGCAGTTCTTC
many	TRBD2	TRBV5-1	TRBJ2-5	CASSLASGGALWETQYF	TGCGCCAGCAGCTTGGCTAGCGGGGGGGCCCTTTGGGAGACCCAGTACTTC
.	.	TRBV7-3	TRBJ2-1	CASSPRRARENEQFF	TGTGCCAGCAGCCCACGCCGGGCCAGGGAAAACGAGCAGTTCTTC
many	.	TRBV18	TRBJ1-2	CASSSQENSYTF	TGTGCCAGCTCATCTCAGGAAAATAGCTACACCTTC
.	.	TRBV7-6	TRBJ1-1	CASSPDGGRTNTEAFF	TGTGCCAGCAGCCCGGACGGGGGCCGGACGAACACTGAAGCTTTCTTT
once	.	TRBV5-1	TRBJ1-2	CASSLVALAGYTF	TGCGCCAGCAGCTTGGTCGCCCTAGCGGGCTACACCTTC
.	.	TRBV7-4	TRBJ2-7	CASSLAPGQRLDQYF	TGTGCCAGCAGCTTGGCACCCGGTCAGAGGCTAGACCAGTACTTC
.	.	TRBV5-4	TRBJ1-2	CASSSKGLDGYTF	TGTGCCAGCAGCTCAAAGGGACTGGATGGCTACACCTTC
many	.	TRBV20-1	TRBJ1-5	CSADGGRNNQPQHF	TGCAGTGCTGATGGGGGCAGAAACAATCAGCCCCAGCATTTT
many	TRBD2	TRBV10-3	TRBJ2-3	CAIRKLAGDTDTQYF	TGTGCCATCAGGAAACTAGCGGGGGACACAGATACGCAGTATTTT
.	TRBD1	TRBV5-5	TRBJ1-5	CASTVDRGFNQPQHF	TGTGCCAGCACCGTGGACAGGGGGTTCAATCAGCCCCAGCATTTT
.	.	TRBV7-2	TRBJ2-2	CASSLGLTAYSNQFF	TGTGCCAGCAGCTTAGGATTGACAGCATATAGCAATCAGTTTTTT
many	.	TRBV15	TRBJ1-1	CATSRRLGLNTEAFF	TGTGCCACCAGCAGGCGACTGGGATTGAACACTGAAGCTTTCTTT
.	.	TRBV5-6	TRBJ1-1	CASSLKQSTEAFF	TGTGCCAGCAGCTTGAAGCAAAGCACTGAAGCTTTCTTT
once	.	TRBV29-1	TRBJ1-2	CSVEDRQNNGYIF	TGCAGCGTTGAAGATAGGCAGAACAATGGCTACATCTTC
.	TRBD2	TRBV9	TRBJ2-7	CASSDARSSGGDNF	TGTGCCAGCAGCGACGCCAGGTCGAGCGGGGGAGATAACTTC
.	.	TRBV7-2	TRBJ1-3	CASSLGRGSYEQYIYF	TGTGCCAGCAGCTTAGGACGGGGCTCCTACGAGCAGTACATATATTTT
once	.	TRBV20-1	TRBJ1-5	CSARGTSNQPQHF	TGCAGTGCTAGAGGGACTAGCAATCAGCCCCAGCATTTT
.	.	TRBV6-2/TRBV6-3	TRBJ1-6	CASRGPTPLHF	TGTGCCAGCAGAGGGCCAACACCCCTCCACTTT
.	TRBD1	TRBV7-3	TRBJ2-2	CASSLRTGSLKLSFF	TGTGCCAGCAGCTTAAGGACAGGGTCACTGAAGCTTTCTTTTTTT
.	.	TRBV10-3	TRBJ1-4	CAISESMNQDKAF	TGTGCCATCAGTGAGTCGATGAATCAAGACAAGGCCTTT
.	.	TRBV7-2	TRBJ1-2	CASSLTTGRLYAQTF	TGTGCCAGCAGCCTGACCACCGGGCGCCTATATGCGCAGACCTTC
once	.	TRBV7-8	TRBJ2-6	CASRSRANVLTF	TGTGCCAGCCGCTCTAGAGCGAACGTCCTGACTTTC
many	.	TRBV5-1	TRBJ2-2	CASSWGDTGELFF	TGCGCCAGCAGCTGGGGGGATACCGGGGAGCTGTTTTTT
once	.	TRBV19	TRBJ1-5	CASSIRQEVGAQHF	TGTGCCAGTAGTATCAGACAGGAGGTTGGGGCCCAGCATTTT
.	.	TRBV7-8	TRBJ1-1	CASSTKDRGEALF	TGTGCCAGCAGCACTAAAGATAGGGGAGAGGCTTTGTTT
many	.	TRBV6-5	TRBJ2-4	CASSSGQHGDIQYF	TGTGCCAGCAGTTCGGGCCAGCATGGGGACATTCAGTACTTC
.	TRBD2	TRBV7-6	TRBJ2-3	CASSKLAGGSDTQYF	TGTGCCAGCAGCAAACTAGCGGGGGGGAGTGATACGCAGTATTTT